The rows below give T cell receptor beta chains drawn from one sample of a study of persistence of HIV-infected CD4 T cells. The method was immunoSEQ multiplex PCR; TCRdb's version includes in-frame clones alone and lacks a portion of them. This sample has 40,000 to 55,000 clones, with 70% to 90% found just once. Their specific antigens are unknown. Sequencing used CD4+ T cells sorted from PBMCs after approximately 20-hour stimulation, obtained from a patient who received antiretroviral therapy. Receptor source: an adult woman with HIV who was CMV-seropositive. Each CDR3 is given with its conserved first and last residue. A D gene is named only where the DNA matches it firmly. Not every row has a clone size; where given, it reads once, few, many or a size class.

j_call,d_call,v_call,clone_size,cdr3_nt,cdr3_aa
TRBJ1-1,TRBD1,TRBV5-1,.,TGCGCCAGCAGTTTACAGGGGGCTGTTGAAGCTTTCTTT,CASSLQGAVEAFF
TRBJ1-6,.,TRBV2,once,TGTGCCAGCAGTGAAGGGGGCTCACCCCTCCACTTT,CASSEGGSPLHF
TRBJ2-6,TRBD2,TRBV7-8,.,TGTGCCAGCAGCTTAGGGGCTAGCGGGAGATTTGGGGCCAACGTCCTGACTTTC,CASSLGASGRFGANVLTF
TRBJ1-1,.,TRBV28,.,TGTGCCAGCAGTTCAGACGGGATCACTGAAGCTTTCTTT,CASSSDGITEAFF
TRBJ2-1,TRBD2,TRBV6-2/TRBV6-3,.,TGTGCCAGCAGTTACGCCGGGGGGGGAGGAAGTAACAATGAGCAGTTCTTC,CASSYAGGGGSNNEQFF
TRBJ2-7,.,TRBV3-1/TRBV3-2,.,TGTGCCAGCAGCCAAGATAACGAGCAGTACTTC,CASSQDNEQYF
TRBJ1-5,TRBD1,TRBV19,.,TGTGCCAGTAGTCGGGGACAGAATAGCAATCAGCCCCAGCATTTT,CASSRGQNSNQPQHF
TRBJ2-1,.,TRBV12-3/TRBV12-4,.,TGTGCCAGCAGCACCCGCGACAGCCCTAAGTTCTTC,CASSTRDSPKFF
TRBJ1-2,.,TRBV4-2,.,TGTGCCAGCAGCGCGCACGGGGGGGGGCTGGAATATGGCTACACCTTC,CASSAHGGGLEYGYTF
TRBJ1-2,TRBD1,TRBV30,once,TGTGCCTGGAGCAAAACACCGACAGGGGGAATCGGTGGCTACACCTTC,CAWSKTPTGGIGGYTF
TRBJ1-1,TRBD1,TRBV27,once,TGTGCCAGCACCAGGGCAGGGGGGACGAACACTGAAGCTTTCTTT,CASTRAGGTNTEAFF
TRBJ2-1,TRBD2,TRBV7-2,.,TGTGCCAGCAGCTTAGGGACTAGCGTCAACCTAGGTAAGCAGTTCTTC,CASSLGTSVNLGKQFF
TRBJ2-6,.,TRBV19,.,TGTGCCAGTAGTAGGGCAAGCTCTGGGGCCAACGTCCTGACTTTC,CASSRASSGANVLTF
TRBJ2-3,TRBD2,TRBV14,.,TGTGCCAGCAGCCCTCGGGGGGGGCCTGCAGATACGCAGTATTTT,CASSPRGGPADTQYF
TRBJ1-2,.,TRBV6-2/TRBV6-3,.,TGTGCCAGCAGCCGCGACAGAACGGGAGGCTACACCTTC,CASSRDRTGGYTF
TRBJ1-5,.,TRBV5-5,.,TGTGCCAGCAGCTCCGGGACCCCTTCTAGCAATCAGCCCCAGCATTTT,CASSSGTPSSNQPQHF
TRBJ2-2,.,TRBV19,.,TGTGCCTGTCGTAGCGGTTCGAACACCGGGGAGCTGTTTTTT,CACRSGSNTGELFF
TRBJ2-2,.,TRBV7-2,.,TGTGCCAGCAGCCCACGGACAGACACCCAGGCACGGGAGCTGTTTTTT,CASSPRTDTQARELFF
TRBJ1-6,TRBD1,TRBV4-1,.,TGCGCCAGCAGCCAAGATTTTCCGGGACCAGGGGGGTACGGGATCAAGCCCCTCCACTTT,CASSQDFPGPGGYGIKPLHF
TRBJ1-2,.,TRBV6-1,.,TGTGCCAGCAGTGAGGGCACCTACTATGGCTACACCTTC,CASSEGTYYGYTF
TRBJ2-2,.,TRBV11-3,.,TGTGCCAGCAGCTCTCACTCCGGGGAGCTGTTTTTT,CASSSHSGELFF
TRBJ1-4,.,TRBV2,.,TGTGCCAGCAGTTCAATCAACGGGGCAACTAATGAAAAACTGTTTTTT,CASSSINGATNEKLFF
TRBJ1-4,TRBD1,TRBV30,.,TGTGCCTGGAGTGTGGGACAGGGCGGTAATGAAAAACTGTTTTTT,CAWSVGQGGNEKLFF
TRBJ1-2,.,TRBV6-5,few,TGTGCCAGCAGGGACAGAAACTATGGCTACACCTTC,CASRDRNYGYTF
TRBJ2-7,.,TRBV19,.,TGTGCCAGTAGTATAGGGCAGGGCGTCAACGAGCAGTACTTC,CASSIGQGVNEQYF
TRBJ2-7,.,TRBV6-5,.,TGTGCCAGCAGTAAATCGGCCCCCCGGGACGAGCAGTACTTC,CASSKSAPRDEQYF
TRBJ1-2,TRBD1,TRBV15,once,TGTGCCACCAGCAGGGGGGACAGGGATAACTATGGCTACACCTTC,CATSRGDRDNYGYTF
TRBJ2-1,TRBD1,TRBV24-1,.,TGTGCCACCAGTGATCCTCTGGACAGGGACGGATCCAATGAGCAGTTCTTC,CATSDPLDRDGSNEQFF
TRBJ1-2,.,TRBV7-6,.,TGTGCCAGCAGCCGGACAGCGAGTAACTATGGCTACACCTTC,CASSRTASNYGYTF
TRBJ2-5,TRBD1,TRBV10-3,.,TGTGCCATCAGCCTCGGACAGGGGGGGACCCAAGAGACCCAGTACTTC,CAISLGQGGTQETQYF
TRBJ1-3,.,TRBV12-3/TRBV12-4,.,TGTGCCAGCCGGGAAGCCGGAAACACCATATATTTT,CASREAGNTIYF
TRBJ2-5,TRBD2,TRBV5-6,.,TGTGCCAGCAGCTTGATTAGCGGGGGCCCTACGGCCCAGTACTTC,CASSLISGGPTAQYF
TRBJ1-1,TRBD1,TRBV10-1,.,TGCGCCAGCCGCCCGGACAGGGTCAGGAGCACTGAAGCTTTCTTT,CASRPDRVRSTEAFF
TRBJ1-5,.,TRBV28,.,TGTGCCAGTACCCGGGGGGGGCATAGCAATCAGCCCCAGCATTTT,CASTRGGHSNQPQHF
TRBJ2-5,.,TRBV5-7,.,TGTGCCAGCAGCTTACTGAGTGAATCCGGAGAGACCCAGTACTTC,CASSLLSESGETQYF
TRBJ2-3,.,TRBV9,.,TGTGCCAGCAGCGTAGAGGGGGATCGACGCACAGATACGCAGTATTTT,CASSVEGDRRTDTQYF
TRBJ2-3,.,TRBV3-1/TRBV3-2,.,TGTGCCACGTTGGGGCGAGGAGATACGCAGTATTTT,CATLGRGDTQYF
TRBJ1-6,TRBD1,TRBV5-6,.,TGTGCCAGCAGCTTGACAGGGGATTGGTCACCCCTCCACTTT,CASSLTGDWSPLHF
TRBJ2-7,.,TRBV6-5,once,TGTGCCAGCACGGACGACAGGACCTACGAGCAGTACTTC,CASTDDRTYEQYF
TRBJ1-6,.,TRBV6-5,.,TGTGCCAGCAGTTACTCAGGGAGCTCCTATAATTCACCCCTCCACTTT,CASSYSGSSYNSPLHF
TRBJ1-1,.,TRBV27,.,TGTGCCAGCAAACGTCAGACGGGATTGAACACTGAAGCTTTCTTT,CASKRQTGLNTEAFF
TRBJ2-7,TRBD1,TRBV6-2/TRBV6-3,.,TGTGCCAGCAGTCGGACAGGGGTGAACTACGAGCAGTACTTC,CASSRTGVNYEQYF
TRBJ1-6,TRBD1,TRBV7-3,.,TGTGCCAGCAGCGCCTCGGGACAGTCAAATTCACCCCTCCACTTT,CASSASGQSNSPLHF
TRBJ2-3,.,TRBV29-1,.,TGCAGCGTTGATGCTCAGAGGGCCGATACGCAGTATTTT,CSVDAQRADTQYF
TRBJ2-7,TRBD1,TRBV7-8,.,TGTGCCAGCAGCGTGACAGGGTTCTACGAGCAGTACTTC,CASSVTGFYEQYF
TRBJ2-5,TRBD1,TRBV12-3/TRBV12-4,.,TGTGCCAGCAGGGAGACAGGGAAAGAGACCCAGTACTTC,CASRETGKETQYF
TRBJ1-1,.,TRBV19,.,TGTGCCACTCAAGGGCAGGGTGGGAACACTGAAGCTTTCTTT,CATQGQGGNTEAFF